The clone carrying this T cell receptor (beta chain) has just a few counts. This sample is part of a study of blood T cell repertoires in COVID-19. J was trimmed by 4 bases and V by 3 bases; bases with no gene match: 8. In germline, CDR1 is SGHVS, CDR2 FQNEAQ. This CDR3 is 16 amino acids long. Measured with immunoSEQ multiplex PCR; TCRdb has only the in-frame clones, and not every one. The sample yields roughly 180,000 clones, roughly four fifths seen once. The clonotype comes from a human donor in a cohort sampled during active COVID-19. Source material: peripheral blood. The chain has TRBV7-8 and TRBJ2-2; 7 bases match TRBD1. The DNA for the CDR3 is TGTGCCAGCAGCTTCGACAGGGATGGGAGCACCGGGGAGCTGTTTTTT. This translates into CASSFDRDGSTGELFF.